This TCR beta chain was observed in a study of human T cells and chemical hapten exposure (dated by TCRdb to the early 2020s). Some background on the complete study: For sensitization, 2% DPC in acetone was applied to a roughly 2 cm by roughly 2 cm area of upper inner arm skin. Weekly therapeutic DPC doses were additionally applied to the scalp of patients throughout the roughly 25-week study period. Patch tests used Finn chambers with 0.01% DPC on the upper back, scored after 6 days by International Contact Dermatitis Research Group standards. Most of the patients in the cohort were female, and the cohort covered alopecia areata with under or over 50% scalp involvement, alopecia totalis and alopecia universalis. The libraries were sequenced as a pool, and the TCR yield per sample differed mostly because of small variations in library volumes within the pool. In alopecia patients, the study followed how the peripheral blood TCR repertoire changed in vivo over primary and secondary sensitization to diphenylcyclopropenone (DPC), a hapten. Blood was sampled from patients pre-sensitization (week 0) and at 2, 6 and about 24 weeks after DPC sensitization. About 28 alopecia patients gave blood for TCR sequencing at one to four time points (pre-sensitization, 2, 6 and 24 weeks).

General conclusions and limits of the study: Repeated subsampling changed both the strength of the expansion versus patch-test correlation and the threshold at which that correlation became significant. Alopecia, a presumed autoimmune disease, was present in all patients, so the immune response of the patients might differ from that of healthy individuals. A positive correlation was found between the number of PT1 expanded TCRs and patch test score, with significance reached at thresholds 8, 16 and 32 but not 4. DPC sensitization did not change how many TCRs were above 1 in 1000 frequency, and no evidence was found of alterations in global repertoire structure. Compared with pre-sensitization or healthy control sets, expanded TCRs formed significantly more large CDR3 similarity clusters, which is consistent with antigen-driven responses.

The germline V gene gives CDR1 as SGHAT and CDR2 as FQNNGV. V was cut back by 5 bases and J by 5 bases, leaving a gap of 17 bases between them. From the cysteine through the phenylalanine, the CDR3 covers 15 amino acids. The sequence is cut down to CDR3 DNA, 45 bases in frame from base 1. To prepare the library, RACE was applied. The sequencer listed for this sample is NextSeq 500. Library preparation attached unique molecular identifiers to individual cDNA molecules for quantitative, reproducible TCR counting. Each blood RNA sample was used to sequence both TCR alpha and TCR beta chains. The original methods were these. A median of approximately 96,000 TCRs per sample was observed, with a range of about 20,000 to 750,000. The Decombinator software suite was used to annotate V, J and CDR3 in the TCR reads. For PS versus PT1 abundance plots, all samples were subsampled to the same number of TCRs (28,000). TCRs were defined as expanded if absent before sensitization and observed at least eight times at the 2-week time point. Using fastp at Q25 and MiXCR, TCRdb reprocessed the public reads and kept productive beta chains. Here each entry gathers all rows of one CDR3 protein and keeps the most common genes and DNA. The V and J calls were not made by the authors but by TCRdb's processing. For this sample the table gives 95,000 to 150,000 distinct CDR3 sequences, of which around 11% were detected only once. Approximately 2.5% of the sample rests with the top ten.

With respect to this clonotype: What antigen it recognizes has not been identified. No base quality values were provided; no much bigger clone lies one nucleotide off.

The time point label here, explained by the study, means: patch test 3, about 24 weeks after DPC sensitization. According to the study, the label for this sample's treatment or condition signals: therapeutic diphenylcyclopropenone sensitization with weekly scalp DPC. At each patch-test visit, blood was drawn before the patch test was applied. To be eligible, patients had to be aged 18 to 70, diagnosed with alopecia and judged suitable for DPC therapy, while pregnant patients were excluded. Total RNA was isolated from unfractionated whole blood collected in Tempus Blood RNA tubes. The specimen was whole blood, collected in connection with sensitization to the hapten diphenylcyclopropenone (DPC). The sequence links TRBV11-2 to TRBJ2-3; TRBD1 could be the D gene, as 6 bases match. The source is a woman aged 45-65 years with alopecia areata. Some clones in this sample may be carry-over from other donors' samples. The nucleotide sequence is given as TGTGCCAGCAGCAAGAGGACAGCTTGGGGAGATACGCAGTATTTT. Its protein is CASSKRTAWGDTQYF. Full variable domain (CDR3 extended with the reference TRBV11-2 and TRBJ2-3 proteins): EAGVAQSPRYKIIEKRQSVAFWCNPISGHATLYWYQQILGQGPKLLIQFQNNGVVDDSQLPKDRFSAERLKGVDSTLKIQPAKLEDSAVYLCASSKRTAWGDTQYFGPGTRLTVL.